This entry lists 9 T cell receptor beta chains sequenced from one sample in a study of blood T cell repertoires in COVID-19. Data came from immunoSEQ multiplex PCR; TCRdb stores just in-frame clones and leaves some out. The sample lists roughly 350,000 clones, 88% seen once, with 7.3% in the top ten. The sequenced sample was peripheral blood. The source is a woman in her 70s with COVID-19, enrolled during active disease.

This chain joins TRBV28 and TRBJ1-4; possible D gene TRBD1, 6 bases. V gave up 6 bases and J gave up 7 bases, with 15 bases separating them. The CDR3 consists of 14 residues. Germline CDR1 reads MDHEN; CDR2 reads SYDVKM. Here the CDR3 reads CASSWGGTGEKLFF. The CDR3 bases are TGTGCCAGCAGCTGGGGGGGCACGGGTGAAAAACTGTTTTTT.

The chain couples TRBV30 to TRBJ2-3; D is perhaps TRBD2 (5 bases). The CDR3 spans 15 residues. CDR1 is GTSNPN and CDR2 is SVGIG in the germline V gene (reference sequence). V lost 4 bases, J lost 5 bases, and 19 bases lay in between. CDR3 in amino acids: CAWTSGYRERDTQYF. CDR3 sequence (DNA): TGTGCCTGGACGTCAGGCTACCGGGAAAGAGATACGCAGTATTTT.

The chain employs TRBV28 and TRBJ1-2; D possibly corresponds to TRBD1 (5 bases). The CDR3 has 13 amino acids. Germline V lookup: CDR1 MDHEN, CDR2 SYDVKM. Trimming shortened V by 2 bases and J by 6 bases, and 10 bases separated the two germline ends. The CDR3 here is CASSLGQGNGYTF. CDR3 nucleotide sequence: TGTGCCAGCAGTTTAGGGCAGGGCAATGGCTACACCTTC.

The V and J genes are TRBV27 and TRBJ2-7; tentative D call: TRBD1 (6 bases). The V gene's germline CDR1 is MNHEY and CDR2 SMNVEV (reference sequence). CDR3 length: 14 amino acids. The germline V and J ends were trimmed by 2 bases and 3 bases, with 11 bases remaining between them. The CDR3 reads CASSLGDKYYEQYF. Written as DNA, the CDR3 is TGTGCCAGCAGTTTAGGGGACAAGTACTACGAGCAGTACTTC.

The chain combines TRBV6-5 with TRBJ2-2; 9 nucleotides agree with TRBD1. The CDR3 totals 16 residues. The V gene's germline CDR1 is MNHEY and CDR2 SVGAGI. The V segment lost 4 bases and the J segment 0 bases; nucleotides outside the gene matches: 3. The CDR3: CASSSRDRANTGELFF. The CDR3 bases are TGTGCCAGCAGTTCTAGGGACAGGGCGAACACCGGGGAGCTGTTTTTT.

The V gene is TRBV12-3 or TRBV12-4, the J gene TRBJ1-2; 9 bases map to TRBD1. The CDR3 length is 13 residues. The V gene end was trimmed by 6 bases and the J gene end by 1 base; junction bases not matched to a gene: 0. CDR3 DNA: TGTGCCAGCAGGGGACAGGGTAACTATGGCTACACCTTC. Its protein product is CASRGQGNYGYTF.

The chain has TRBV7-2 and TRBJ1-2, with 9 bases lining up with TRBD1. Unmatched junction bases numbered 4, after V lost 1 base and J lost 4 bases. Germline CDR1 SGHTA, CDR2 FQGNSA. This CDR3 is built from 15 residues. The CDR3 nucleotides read TGTGCCAGCAGCTTAGAACCGGGACAGGGCTATGGCTACACCTTC. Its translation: CASSLEPGQGYGYTF.

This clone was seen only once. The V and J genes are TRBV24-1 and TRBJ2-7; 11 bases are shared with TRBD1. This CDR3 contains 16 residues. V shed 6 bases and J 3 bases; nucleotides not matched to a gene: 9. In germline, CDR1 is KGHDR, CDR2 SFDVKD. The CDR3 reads CATSKLPGTGGYEQYF. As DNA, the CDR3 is TGTGCCACCAGTAAACTGCCGGGGACAGGGGGCTACGAGCAGTACTTC.

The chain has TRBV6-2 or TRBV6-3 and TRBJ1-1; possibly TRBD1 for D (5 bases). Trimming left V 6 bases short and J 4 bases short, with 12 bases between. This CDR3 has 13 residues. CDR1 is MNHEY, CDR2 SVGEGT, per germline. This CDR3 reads CASSARGGTEAFF. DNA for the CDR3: TGTGCCAGCAGCGCCCGCGGGGGCACTGAAGCTTTCTTT.